This entry features one T cell receptor beta chain sequence. Its antigen is unknown. This record belongs to a study of T cell responses to AZD1222 COVID-19 vaccine. Study observations and caveats: No repertoire was sampled before or during the peak T cell response, only after it. The sample set comprised mostly white British donors with more females, and clonal diversity was possibly underestimated.

Germline CDR1 and CDR2: MRHNA and SNTAGT. The germline V and J ends were trimmed by 4 bases and 3 bases, with 20 bases remaining between them. This CDR3 spans 17 amino acids. Libraries were prepared by immunoSEQ multiplex PCR; TCRdb keeps only in-frame clonotypes and omits some of them. The data hold about 130,000 clones, with around nine tenths observed a single time. The material sequenced was peripheral blood, taken on day 0 of AZD1222 vaccination. The chain links TRBV6-4 to TRBJ2-3; D gene ambiguous. The sequence came from an adult in good health. The CDR3 bases are TGTGCCAGCAGTGCTTCCAGCTCTGGATATGTTACAGATACGCAGTATTTT. Translation: CASSASSSGYVTDTQYF.